This T cell receptor (beta chain) was recorded in a study of tumor-infiltrating lymphocytes in primary liver carcinoma. A constant-region primer served to make TCR beta cDNA from about 0.5 ug total RNA. ARM-PCR was slightly modified, and three nested multiplex PCR rounds with it gave rise to the TCR beta libraries. TRBV1-TRBV30 forward primers and a C-beta reverse primer were used in the first two PCR rounds, which each ran for about 9 cycles. TCRdb reprocessed the multiplex PCR reads with MiXCR, giving one entry per CDR3 protein. Among fewer than 400,000 distinct CDR3 sequences listed, 45% to 70% were seen once. This clonotype appeared many times. Germline CDR1 and CDR2: MNHEY and SVGAGI. This CDR3 is built from 15 residues. Trimming cost V 4 bases and J 0 bases, with 11 bases left between them. Germline DNA was extracted alongside blood RNA, which was obtained from unsorted whole blood.

The clonotype was recovered from a woman in her thirties with primary liver carcinoma and hepatitis B virus infection. The sequenced material came from peripheral blood. The rearrangement joins TRBV6-5 to TRBJ2-3, with a possible D match to TRBD2 (5 bases). The DNA for the CDR3 is TGTGCCAGCAGTTTTTCGGGCGGGAGCACAGATACGCAGTATTTT. This encodes CASSFSGGSTDTQYF.